This T cell receptor beta chain was identified in a study of circulating and synovial CD4+ cells in juvenile arthritis. The study's findings and limits: Circulating pathogenic-like and bulk T cells looked alike by Vbeta family usage.

CDR1 is WNHNN and CDR2 is SYGVQD in the germline V gene (reference sequence). V lost 2 bases and J lost 5; bases outside the gene matches: 3. This CDR3 is 15 amino acids long. Regarding this clone: Its antigen is undetermined.

The method was immunoSEQ multiplex PCR; TCRdb's version includes in-frame clones alone and lacks a portion of them. This sample carries about 33,000 clones, about 95% of them seen once, and the ten largest clones take roughly 0.16%. This clonotype originated in a human donor with juvenile idiopathic arthritis. The genes are TRBV10-1 and TRBJ1-1; 12 bases agree with TRBD1. Sequencing was performed on CD4+ T cells from blood. The CDR3 nucleotides are TGCGCCAGCAGTGAGAGGGACAGGGGGCGGACTGAAGCTTTCTTT. It specifies CASSERDRGRTEAFF.